Listed below are T cell receptor beta chains from one sample, sequenced in a study of blood T cell repertoires in COVID-19. TCRdb keeps only in-frame clones here, not all; method: immunoSEQ multiplex PCR. The table lists roughly 200,000 clones, around four fifths of them singletons. Sequencing was carried out using peripheral blood. The receptors stem from a woman older than 75 with active or convalescent COVID-19. The CDR3 runs from the conserved cysteine through the conserved F or W. A D gene is named only where the DNA matches it firmly. Size is omitted from some rows. Given values are once, few, many or a class for expanded clones.

V	J	size	D	DNA	CDR3
TRBV11-2	TRBJ2-5	NA	TRBD2	TGTGCCAGCAGCTTAGGCGGACGGGTAGCGGGGGAGACCCAGTACTTC	CASSLGGRVAGETQYF
TRBV19	TRBJ1-5	NA	TRBD1	TGTGCCAGCAAACAGGGGGGTGGGTCGAGCAATCAGCCCCAGCATTTT	CASKQGGGSSNQPQHF
TRBV5-1	TRBJ2-5	few	TRBD2	TGCGCCAGCAGCTTGTTCCTAGCGGGGGAAGAGACCCAGTACTTC	CASSLFLAGEETQYF
TRBV5-6	TRBJ2-6	NA	NA	TGTGCCAGCAGCTTGCGGTTATCTCGGGGGAGTGGGGCCAACGTCCTGACTTTC	CASSLRLSRGSGANVLTF
TRBV11-3	TRBJ2-7	NA	NA	TGTGCCAGCAGCACCCCCCAGGGCGAGCAGTACTTC	CASSTPQGEQYF
TRBV5-1	TRBJ2-7	many	NA	TGCGCCAGCAGCTTGGGGGACAACCTTAGCTCCTACGAGCAGTACTTC	CASSLGDNLSSYEQYF
TRBV19	TRBJ2-1	NA	TRBD2	TGTGCCAGTAGTATGGCGGGGGGCGATCCTTACAATGAGCAGTTCTTC	CASSMAGGDPYNEQFF
TRBV28	TRBJ1-1	NA	TRBD1	TGTGCCAGCAGTTTATGGACAGGGGGCGGGGGCACTGAAGCTTTCTTT	CASSLWTGGGGTEAFF
TRBV19	TRBJ1-1	NA	TRBD1	TGTGCCAGTAGCTACAGGGGTATGAACACTGAAGCTTTCTTT	CASSYRGMNTEAFF
TRBV10-3	TRBJ2-5	NA	NA	TGTGCCATCAGTGGCGGGACGGTCCAAGAGACCCAGTACTTC	CAISGGTVQETQYF
TRBV6-6	TRBJ1-4	NA	NA	TGTGCCAGCAGTTACTCTTGGGCAGGCAGTAATGAAAAACTGTTTTTT	CASSYSWAGSNEKLFF
TRBV6-2/TRBV6-3	TRBJ1-2	NA	NA	TGTGCCAGCAGTTACATACGGGGGGATGGCTACACCTTC	CASSYIRGDGYTF
TRBV25-1	TRBJ2-7	NA	NA	TGTGCCAGCAGTACAGGGTTCTACGAGCAGTACTTC	CASSTGFYEQYF
TRBV11-2	TRBJ2-1	once	TRBD1	TGTGCCAGCAGCTTAAGAGGACAGGGGGTCTACAATGAGCAGTTCTTC	CASSLRGQGVYNEQFF
TRBV9	TRBJ1-5	few	TRBD1	TGTGCCAGCAGCGTAGCTGCGACAGGGGGACAGCCCCAGCATTTT	CASSVAATGGQPQHF
TRBV7-2	TRBJ1-1	NA	NA	TGTGCCAGCAGCTCCCACGGGGAGACTGAAGCTTTCTTT	CASSSHGETEAFF
TRBV27	TRBJ1-4	few	NA	TGTGCCAGCAGTTCCAGGGAAGAAAAACTGTTTTTT	CASSSREEKLFF
TRBV6-5	TRBJ1-1	NA	TRBD1	TGTGCCAGCAGTTCCGGACAGGGCTGGGCTTTCTTT	CASSSGQGWAFF
TRBV5-4	TRBJ2-1	NA	TRBD1	TGTGCCAGCAGCTTGGGACAGGGGTGGTCCAATGAGCAGTTCTTC	CASSLGQGWSNEQFF
TRBV5-4	TRBJ2-5	NA	NA	TGTGCCAGCAGCCGAGACGGGTATGTGAGAGAGACCCAGTACTTC	CASSRDGYVRETQYF
TRBV6-6	TRBJ1-2	NA	NA	TGTGCCAGCAGTTACGGTAGGGAGGGCTACACCTTC	CASSYGREGYTF
TRBV7-6	TRBJ2-1	few	TRBD2	TGTGCCAGCAGCTTAGGTCCCGGGACTAGCGGCTTCAATGAGCAGTTCTTC	CASSLGPGTSGFNEQFF
TRBV6-4	TRBJ2-3	NA	NA	TGTGCCAGCAGTCTCGACAGGATGGCAGATACGCAGTATTTT	CASSLDRMADTQYF
TRBV4-1	TRBJ2-2	NA	TRBD1	TGCGCCAGCAGCCAAGATTGGACAGGGGATTCCGGGGAGCTGTTTTTT	CASSQDWTGDSGELFF
TRBV13	TRBJ2-7	once	TRBD1	TGTGCCAGCAGCTTAGGCGGGGACAGGGGAATAAAGCAGTACTTC	CASSLGGDRGIKQYF
TRBV18	TRBJ1-2	NA	TRBD1	TGTGCCAGCTCACCTACGGGCGAGGGGGCGCTTGGCTACACCTTC	CASSPTGEGALGYTF
TRBV25-1	TRBJ1-1	NA	NA	TGTGCCAGCAGTGAATCGGGGGGAACTGAAGCTTTCTTT	CASSESGGTEAFF
TRBV3-1/TRBV3-2	TRBJ2-3	few	NA	TGTGCCAGCAGCCAAGAAGCAGCGGCCAAAGATACGCAGTATTTT	CASSQEAAAKDTQYF
TRBV7-2	TRBJ1-2	NA	NA	TGTGCCAGCAGCTCCCGCCAGCGGGGCCCCTATGGCTACACCTTC	CASSSRQRGPYGYTF
TRBV28	TRBJ2-7	NA	TRBD1	TGTGCCAGCAGGACAGGGATTTCCTACGAGCAGTACTTC	CASRTGISYEQYF
TRBV19	TRBJ1-4	NA	TRBD1	TGTGCCAGTAGTCAAGGGACAGTTCTTTATGAAAAACTGTTTTTT	CASSQGTVLYEKLFF
TRBV10-2	TRBJ1-1	NA	NA	TGCGCCAGCAGTGAGTTAGGGGCGCGGGCTTTCTTT	CASSELGARAFF
TRBV7-2	TRBJ1-6	NA	NA	TGTGCCAGCAGCTTAGTCGGGGGAAATTCACCCCTCCACTTT	CASSLVGGNSPLHF
TRBV10-3	TRBJ1-2	NA	TRBD1	TGTGCCATCAGTGAGTCCGCGACAGGGGCGAACTATGGCTACACCTTC	CAISESATGANYGYTF
TRBV30	TRBJ1-1	NA	NA	TGTGCCTGGAGTCCACAGGGAACTGAAGCTTTCTTT	CAWSPQGTEAFF
TRBV6-5	TRBJ2-1	NA	TRBD2	TGTGCCAGCAGTTGGGGATCGGGAGGCGATGAGCAGTTCTTC	CASSWGSGGDEQFF
TRBV29-1	TRBJ2-7	NA	TRBD1	TGCAGCGTTGAGACCCGGGACAGGGACTACGAGCAGTACTTC	CSVETRDRDYEQYF
TRBV16	TRBJ1-2	NA	NA	TGTGCCAGCAGCCATAGACGGGACTATGGCTACACCTTC	CASSHRRDYGYTF
TRBV11-3	TRBJ2-1	NA	TRBD2	TGTGCCAGCAGTAAAGGCGTAGCGGGGGCCTACAATGAGCAGTTCTTC	CASSKGVAGAYNEQFF
TRBV27	TRBJ1-1	NA	NA	TGTGCCAGCAACCCCACGGGGGGAACTGAAGCTTTCTTT	CASNPTGGTEAFF
TRBV6-2/TRBV6-3	TRBJ1-3	NA	NA	TGTGCCAGCAGTTACCACCCGGCGGACACCATATATTTT	CASSYHPADTIYF
TRBV18	TRBJ1-1	NA	NA	TGTGCCAGCTCGCGGGACGGAACCATGAACACTGAAGCTTTCTTT	CASSRDGTMNTEAFF
TRBV28	TRBJ1-3	NA	NA	TGTGCCAGCAGTTTAGGGGGGGTTACAACCAACACCATATATTTT	CASSLGGVTTNTIYF
TRBV27	TRBJ2-1	NA	NA	TGTGCCAGCAGTTTCGACCCAGGGGTAGATGAGCAGTTCTTC	CASSFDPGVDEQFF
TRBV6-5	TRBJ2-1	NA	NA	TGTGCCAGCAGTTACGGGGCAATTTCCAATGAGCAGTTCTTC	CASSYGAISNEQFF
TRBV7-2	TRBJ2-5	NA	TRBD1	TGTGCCAGCAGCCGGGACAGGGGGGGGGAGACCCAGTACTTC	CASSRDRGGETQYF
TRBV27	TRBJ2-7	NA	NA	TGTGCCAGCAGCCACAGGGATCCTTCCTACGAGCAGTACTTC	CASSHRDPSYEQYF
TRBV9	TRBJ1-6	NA	NA	TGTGCCAGCAGCCCACCGGGACATTATGACTCACCCCTCCACTTT	CASSPPGHYDSPLHF
TRBV12-3/TRBV12-4	TRBJ2-2	once	TRBD1	TGTGCCAGCAGTGCGACAGGGTTCGGGGAGCTGTTTTTT	CASSATGFGELFF
TRBV28	TRBJ1-1	NA	TRBD1	TGTGCCAGCAGTTCTGCAGGGGGCGCGACTGAAGCTTTCTTT	CASSSAGGATEAFF
TRBV5-1	TRBJ1-5	NA	TRBD1	TGCGCCAGCAGCACGGGACAGAATCAGCCCCAGCATTTT	CASSTGQNQPQHF
TRBV6-5	TRBJ1-1	NA	NA	TGTGCCAGCAGTTATTCCGGGCGGGACGGGAGGGAAGCTTTCTTT	CASSYSGRDGREAFF
TRBV5-1	TRBJ2-3	once	TRBD2	TGCGCCAGCAGCTTGGCCGGCACTAGCGGGGGCCAAGGTACGCAGTATTTT	CASSLAGTSGGQGTQYF
TRBV5-1	TRBJ2-5	NA	NA	TGCGCCAGCAGCTCGGGAAACAACTGGACTGGAGAGACCCAGTACTTC	CASSSGNNWTGETQYF
TRBV28	TRBJ1-5	NA	TRBD1	TGTGCCAGCAGTTTACCCGGACAGGGTAGCAATCAGCCCCAGCATTTT	CASSLPGQGSNQPQHF
TRBV7-9	TRBJ2-5	NA	TRBD2	TGTGCCAGCAAGGGCTCTAGCGGGACCCAAGAGACCCAGTACTTC	CASKGSSGTQETQYF